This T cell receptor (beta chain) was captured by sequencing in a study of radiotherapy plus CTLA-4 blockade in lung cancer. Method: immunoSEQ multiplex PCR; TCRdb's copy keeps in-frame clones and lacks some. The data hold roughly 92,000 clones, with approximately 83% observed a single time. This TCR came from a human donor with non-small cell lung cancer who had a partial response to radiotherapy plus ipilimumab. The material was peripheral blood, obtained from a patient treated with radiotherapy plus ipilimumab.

This CDR3 reads CASSDRGGDQPQHF. CDR3 nucleotide sequence: TGTGCCAGCAGTGACCGAGGGGGTGATCAGCCCCAGCATTTT. This rearrangement joins TRBV6-4 to TRBJ1-5; D might be TRBD1 (6 bases). The CDR3 extends over 14 amino acids. Germline CDR1 and CDR2: MRHNA and SNTAGT. V was pared by 2 bases and J by 5 bases, with 10 bases between.